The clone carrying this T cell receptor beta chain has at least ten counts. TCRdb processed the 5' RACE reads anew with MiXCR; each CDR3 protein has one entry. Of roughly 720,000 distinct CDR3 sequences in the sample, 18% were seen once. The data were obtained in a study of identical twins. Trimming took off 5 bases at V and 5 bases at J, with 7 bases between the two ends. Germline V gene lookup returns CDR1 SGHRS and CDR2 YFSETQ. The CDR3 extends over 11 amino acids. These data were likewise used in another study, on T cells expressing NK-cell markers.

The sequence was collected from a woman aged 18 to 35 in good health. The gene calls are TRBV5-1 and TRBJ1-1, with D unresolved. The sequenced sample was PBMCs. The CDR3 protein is CASRATTEAFF. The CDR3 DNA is TGCGCCAGCAGAGCGACTACTGAAGCTTTCTTT.